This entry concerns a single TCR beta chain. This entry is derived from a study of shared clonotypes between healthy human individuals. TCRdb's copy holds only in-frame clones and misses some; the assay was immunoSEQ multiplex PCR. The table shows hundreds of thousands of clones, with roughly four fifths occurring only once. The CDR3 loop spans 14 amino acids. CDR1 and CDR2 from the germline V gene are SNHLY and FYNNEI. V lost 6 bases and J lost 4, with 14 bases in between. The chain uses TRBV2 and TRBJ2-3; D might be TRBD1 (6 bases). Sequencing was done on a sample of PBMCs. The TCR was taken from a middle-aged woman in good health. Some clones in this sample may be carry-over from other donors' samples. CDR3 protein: CASRDTQGADTQYF. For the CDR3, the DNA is TGTGCCAGCAGGGATACACAGGGCGCAGATACGCAGTATTTT.